This T cell receptor beta chain was profiled in a study of shared clonotypes between healthy human individuals. Germline V gene lookup returns CDR1 SGHVS and CDR2 FQNEAQ. V lost 0 bases to trimming and J lost 3 bases, with 11 bases between them. CDR3 size: 15 residues. Only in-frame clones appear in the TCRdb table, and some are missing; sequencing was by immunoSEQ multiplex PCR. The sample yields about 660,000 clones, about 74% seen once. This sequence was found in a woman younger than 45 in good health. The chain employs TRBV7-8 and TRBJ2-5; weak D call: TRBD2 (5 bases). The sequenced sample was memory CD4+ T cells sorted from blood. Sample subset: CD45RA-negative fraction. CDR3 amino acids: CASSLARAREETQYF. Here the CDR3 DNA reads TGTGCCAGCAGCTTAGCGAGGGCTAGAGAAGAGACCCAGTACTTC.